Included here is one T cell receptor beta chain sequence, with context. Its specificity is not known. The sample belongs to a study of OX40 agonist ivuxolimab in advanced cancers. Measured with immunoSEQ multiplex PCR; TCRdb has only the in-frame clones, and not every one. The top ten hold roughly 0.5% of the sample, which has 70,000 or so clones, 90% seen once. Study-level results: Antigen specificity was not determined for the expanded peripheral T cells.

This TCR came from an adult with an advanced solid tumor such as melanoma, head and neck, liver or kidney cancer. The specimen comprised CD4+ or CD8+ T cells sorted from blood, sampled in a trial of the OX40 agonist ivuxolimab.

The CDR3, as DNA: TGTGCCAGCAGCACCGGGACAGTCTACGAGCAGTACTTC. Amino acids: CASSTGTVYEQYF. V usage is TRBV6-5 and J usage is TRBJ2-7, with TRBD1 matching over 7 bases. V shed 6 bases and J 3 bases; nucleotides not matched to a gene: 5. The CDR3 sequence is 13 residues long. CDR1 MNHEY and CDR2 SVGAGI come from the germline V gene.